The count of the clone carrying this T cell receptor (beta chain) is one. This CDR3 contains 12 residues. The V gene's germline CDR1 is MDHEN and CDR2 SYDVKM. The V end was cut by 7 bases, the J end by 2 bases, with 8 bases between. PCR used 60 Vbeta primers and 13 Jbeta primers. Authors' methods: About 10 million shared chains were among around 78 million unique TCR beta chains counted in a later analysis. TCRdb's copy holds only in-frame clones and misses some; the assay was immunoSEQ multiplex PCR. That table supplies the V and J calls and clone size; D and trimming were determined from the DNA. The sample consists of over 200,000 clones, more than 75% of them appearing once. This sample stems from a study of cytomegalovirus exposure and HLA in healthy donors. In the study overall: Out of 398 genotyped donors, about 84% belonged to the Caucasian-associated ancestry cluster.

The clonotype was recovered from a male donor in good health and CMV-seronegative. The chain employs TRBV28 and TRBJ1-2, with D unclear. The specimen was PBMCs. CDR3 DNA: TGTGCCAGCAATCCGCGAAACTATGGCTACACCTTC. This encodes CASNPRNYGYTF.